The TCR beta chain under discussion was sequenced for a study of cytomegalovirus exposure and HLA in healthy donors. The study's findings and limits: CMV antigen specificity was confirmed in vitro for a few CMV-associated chains. It was reported that the classifier diagnosed cytomegalovirus status with high specificity and sensitivity in both the original and validation cohorts. TCR clusters originating in the first cohort tended to co-occur in the 110 or so validation repertoires, according to a later analysis.

An approximately 120-subject validation cohort, separate from the approximately 670-subject first cohort, supplied the donors. For this clone: Its antigen is not identified.

Libraries were prepared by immunoSEQ multiplex PCR; TCRdb keeps only in-frame clonotypes and omits some of them. The data show tens of thousands of clones, with around 94% seen just once and roughly 1.6% held by the top ten. Germline V gene data show CDR1 as LNHNV and CDR2 as YYDKDF (reference sequence). The CDR3 is 15 residues long. Germline trimming cut 0 bases from V and 6 bases from J; bases unmatched to any gene: 7. Sequencing input: PBMCs. The receptor was isolated from a man younger than 35 in good health and CMV-seropositive. The chain joins TRBV15 to TRBJ2-7; 8 positions match TRBD1. The CDR3 loop is CATSRDSRQGSEQYF. CDR3 nucleotide sequence: TGTGCCACCAGCAGAGATTCGAGACAGGGGAGCGAGCAGTACTTC.